This T cell receptor (beta chain) was sequenced in a study of regulatory T cells in long-lasting Graves disease (dated by TCRdb to the early 2020s). Background on the whole study: Patients with newly diagnosed Graves' disease had been on antithyroid drugs for under 3 months. Peripheral blood TCR sequencing and RNA sequencing compared persistent Graves' disease patients with newly diagnosed Graves' disease patients. The study was conducted in China and was registered as a clinical trial. A total of approximately 35 samples were covered by TCR sequencing, comprising approximately 13 persistent and roughly 20 newly diagnosed Graves' disease patients.

The library was made by multiplex PCR. Sequencer: Illumina HiSeq 4000. TCR beta libraries were built with iRepertoire HTBI primers and Arm-PCR amplification of CDR3 regions. Gel purification was performed on PCR products prior to sequencing. The paper's data handling went like this. Across samples, about 63 TRBV and roughly 15 TRBJ segments were identified and used for gene usage analysis of CDR3 amino acid clonotypes. COPE and FqMerger were used to merge the filtered high-quality paired reads into contigs. Contigs were aligned with BLAST to IMGT TRBV, TRBD and TRBJ reference genes, and CDR3 was defined per IMGT. Highly expanded clones were defined as clonotypes with a frequency above 0.1%. Repertoire diversity was measured by Shannon entropy, and V-J evenness by the Gini coefficient. Clonotypes shared by more than one individual were considered public. TCRdb took the public reads, trimmed them with fastp at Q25, ran MiXCR for clone calling and kept in-frame beta chains. Under each unique CDR3 protein, matching rows form one entry showing the most common genes and DNA. TCRdb assigned the V and J calls; the authors' analysis was not used. Here the sample has about 470,000 distinct CDR3 sequences; 15% to 20% occur a single time. Of the sample, about 12% falls within the top ten clones.

The time point label for this specimen denotes: newly diagnosed GD, antithyroid drugs for less than 3 months. For both TCR sequencing and RNA sequencing, RNA was extracted from PBMCs in TRIzol. The diagnosis of Graves' disease followed American Thyroid Association guidelines. The patients came from an endocrinology department in Xi'an, China. From each patient, around 9.3 milliliters of peripheral blood was collected into an EDTA anticoagulant tube. Ficoll Paque Plus density gradient separation was used to isolate PBMCs, and no further T cell sorting was done. An Agilent 2100 Bioanalyzer and agarose gel were used to check RNA quality, while a NanoDrop 2000 measured RNA concentration. This clonotype occurred many times. Its antigen target is currently unknown. The sample holds no much larger clone one base away, and base qualities are not on file. Overall results and qualifications from the work: Sequencing and analysis were limited to the TCR beta chain. Persistent patients shared more public clonotypes among themselves (roughly 2,700) than newly diagnosed patients did (approximately 870). The small sample size was acknowledged by the authors as a limitation that may reduce accuracy. Peripheral blood alone was examined, since thyroid tissue, which constituted the primary lesion, could not be accessed. Compared with newly diagnosed patients, persistent Graves' disease patients had lower TCR Shannon entropy and fewer highly expanded clones, which suggests clonal expansion. Persistent disease showed preferential use of TRBV28, TRBJ1-2 and TRBJ2-5, whereas newly diagnosed disease favored TRBV20-1 and TRBJ2-1.

The CDR3, from cysteine to phenylalanine, totals 13 residues. The entry retains the CDR3 DNA only, 39 bases that are in frame from base 1. Unmatched junction bases come to 4, with V trimmed by 5 bases and J by 3 bases. Reading the germline V gene gives CDR1 MDHEN and CDR2 SYDVKM. This same sample was also taken into another study, of T cells in Graves' hyperthyroidism and ophthalmopathy. From the second report: Stable Graves' hyperthyroidism was defined as the absence of progression to ophthalmopathy over 18 months of follow-up. Hyperthyroidism patients were aged 18 to 65 years and newly diagnosed, with disease duration of less than 2 months. Any patient with an uncontrolled infection, another autoimmune disease, pregnancy or lactation was excluded. Clinical symptoms, serum thyroxine and TRAb, thyroid ultrasound, and orbital computed tomography formed the basis for the diagnoses. For the first round of RT-PCR on the TCR CDR3, the HTBI primer set was used together with the Qiagen OneStep RT-PCR kit. Most expanded thyroid clonotypes (frequency above 0.001) were also detected in blood, a finding suggesting that blood repertoires may reflect thyroid immune responses. Ophthalmopathy was separated from stable hyperthyroidism by a 13 V-J signature model, with approximately 85% sensitivity and around 81% specificity obtained in cross-validation and 80%/75% obtained in testing. In validation, the model predicted progression to ophthalmopathy with over 65% sensitivity and approximately 72% specificity, a median of about 6.7 months before onset. To identify TCR V-J signatures that set the groups apart, the researchers used a discovery cohort of about a hundred patients, made up of about 44 with Graves' ophthalmopathy and 57 with stable Graves' hyperthyroidism. Prospective prediction of ophthalmopathy was tested in an independent validation cohort consisting of some 19 hyperthyroidism patients and around 16 patients who later progressed to ophthalmopathy. The 85 to 100 discovery patients were divided at random into training and test sets in a 7:3 ratio. In addition, the study compared T-cell repertoires in thyroid tissue and in blood from six Graves' hyperthyroidism patients. Once sampling was done, hyperthyroidism patients were given methimazole at a starting dose of 30 mg daily, whereas ophthalmopathy patients were given high-dose intravenous methylprednisolone. The libraries were constructed in a second round of multiplex PCR and then size-selected and purified. Sequencing of the libraries was done on an Illumina HiSeq2000 using paired-end 100 bp reads. SOAPnuke was used to process the raw data, with reads discarded if the reads contained adapters or uncalled bases, had a mean Phred below 15, or lacked an exact constant-primer or identifier match. COPE v1.2.5 was used to merge high-quality paired reads, and clonotypes were defined as unique nucleotide sequences. Clonotypes were aligned to IMGT TRBV, TRBD and TRBJ reference segments using MiTCR v1.1. Analysis was restricted to V-J combinations with a frequency above 0.0001, which covered approximately 99% of repertoires. A TCS score was defined as the ratio between F50 (clonal expansion) and ExV (chaos), using BLOSUM62-based TCRdist between CDR3 peptides within each V-J. Welch's t-statistics and random forest reduced around 510 V-J features to 10 to 15, which were used in a naive Bayes classifier (R e1071). Sample size was not statistically predetermined, and blinding of investigators to group allocation was not performed. The paper describes TCR Vbeta CDR3 sequencing of around 140 peripheral blood samples, made up of 43 ophthalmopathy patients, approximately 73 hyperthyroidism patients and some 17 progressor patients.

The sequence is built from TRBV28 and TRBJ2-7; 7 of the junction bases match TRBD1. The clonotype originates from a man aged 35-49 years with Graves disease. Donor details come from another sample of the same person, matched by shared clones. Sequencing was performed on peripheral blood mononuclear cells (PBMCs), taken at new diagnosis, from a patient treated with antithyroid drugs. The CDR3 protein: CASSPGQNYEQYF. The DNA is as follows: TGTGCCAGCAGTCCGGGACAGAACTACGAGCAGTACTTC. Here the CDR3 is joined to the reference TRBV28 and TRBJ2-7 genes, and the full variable domain is: DVKVTQSSRYLVKRTGEKVFLECVQDMDHENMFWYRQDPGLGLRLIYFSYDVKMKEKGDIPEGYSVSREKKERFSLILESASTNQTSMYLCASSPGQNYEQYFGPGTRLTVT.